Listed below are T cell receptor beta chains from one sample, sequenced in a study of Tregs in tolerant kidney transplant recipients. Generated by immunoSEQ multiplex PCR, the TCRdb table keeps only in-frame clones and is missing some. Of approximately 82,000 clones listed, roughly 93% are singletons. Sequenced material: CD4+ T cells from blood (PBMCs), taken 12 months after the transplant. These receptors were taken from a human patient who received a combined kidney and bone marrow transplant. Some T cells may be transferred from the graft donor. Each CDR3 is given with its conserved first and last residue. The D gene is left open where the match is weak.

. | TRBJ2-3 | TRBV15 | CATSRETGSSPSTQYF
TRBD1 | TRBJ2-7 | TRBV7-2 | CASSVRGGQFYEQYF
TRBD2 | TRBJ2-3 | TRBV4-1 | CASSLRPGPSGSTDTQYF
. | TRBJ2-1 | TRBV19 | CASSLTIGAGVYNEQFF
TRBD1 | TRBJ2-5 | TRBV18 | CASSPGRGSQETQYF
. | TRBJ2-1 | TRBV7-6 | CASSLGGGHTFYNEQFF
. | TRBJ2-3 | TRBV4-2 | CASSLSSLADRKSTDTQYF
. | TRBJ2-7 | TRBV11-2 | CASSPVSYEQYF
TRBD2 | TRBJ2-2 | TRBV7-3 | CASSLIPPGGPTGELFF
TRBD2 | TRBJ2-1 | TRBV7-9 | CLLFLVEGGRADEQFF
. | TRBJ2-1 | TRBV4-1 | CASSQPRDIPYNEQFF
. | TRBJ1-3 | TRBV2 | CASSVLFSGNTIYF
. | TRBJ2-5 | TRBV7-8 | CASSLALVIARETQYF
. | TRBJ2-7 | TRBV6-1 | CASSRGRGPYEQYF
TRBD2 | TRBJ2-1 | TRBV12-5 | CASGLARLAGGDNEQFF
. | TRBJ2-1 | TRBV5-6 | CASSWGGPAPSYNEQFF
. | TRBJ1-1 | TRBV6-1 | CASSLVNTEAFF
. | TRBJ1-5 | TRBV19 | CASSGVGGHNQPQHF
TRBD1 | TRBJ1-6 | TRBV4-2 | CASSQEGTVDSPLHF
. | TRBJ2-3 | TRBV11-2 | CASSPRGGDGDTQYF
TRBD1 | TRBJ2-7 | TRBV28 | CASRQGAYEQYF
TRBD1 | TRBJ2-7 | TRBV7-8 | CASSLVVQGSYEQYF
TRBD1 | TRBJ2-2 | TRBV29-1 | CSPIGTGDGTGELFF
. | TRBJ2-3 | TRBV19 | CASSIDFRAGWLKGGTDTQYF
. | TRBJ2-3 | TRBV4-3 | CASSQDLTFSARTDTQYF
. | TRBJ2-2 | TRBV6-4 | CASSDGQGSNTGELFF
TRBD1 | TRBJ1-2 | TRBV5-1 | CASTNPTGAYGYTF
. | TRBJ2-1 | TRBV6-6 | CATQRLAANNEQFF
TRBD1 | TRBJ1-2 | TRBV6-1 | CASRIDRGYGYTF
. | TRBJ1-4 | TRBV6-1 | CASSGDSATNEKLFF
. | TRBJ2-5 | TRBV30 | CAGVTTGTQYF
TRBD2 | TRBJ2-1 | TRBV9 | CASSDTGTSGRRLYNEQFF
. | TRBJ1-2 | TRBV9 | CASSVSADSYGYTF
. | TRBJ1-5 | TRBV6-5 | CASSPTGHSEHF
TRBD2 | . | TRBV9 | CASNREGAYEQYF
. | TRBJ2-7 | TRBV7-9 | CASSLLGGSEQYF